A single sample is the source of the 27 T cell receptor beta chains below, sequenced in a study of shared clonotypes between healthy human individuals. Clones were sequenced by immunoSEQ multiplex PCR, and TCRdb holds only the in-frame ones, with some missing. This repertoire shows roughly 850,000 clones, 96% found once; its top ten account for 0.2% to 0.25%. CD8 cells classed as naive were CD45RO-negative and positively selected for CCR7, excluding terminally differentiated effector memory CD45RA+ cells. Specimen: naive CD8+ T cells sorted from blood. The receptors come from a man aged 25-45 years in good health.

The chain uses TRBV5-1 and TRBJ1-1; possible D gene TRBD1, 6 bases. The CDR3 totals 16 residues. Germline V gene lookup returns CDR1 SGHRS and CDR2 YFSETQ. Deletions cut 1 base from V and 1 base from J, with 14 bases between. The CDR3 DNA follows: TGCGCCAGCAGCTTGTTGGGGGGGACAACGAACACTGAAGCTTTCTTT. It translates to CASSLLGGTTNTEAFF.

The rearrangement uses TRBV28 and TRBJ1-2; D gene uncertain. V dropped 5 bases and J dropped 4 bases, with 5 bases sitting between them. Per germline, CDR1 MDHEN and CDR2 SYDVKM. The CDR3 spans 11 residues. Written as DNA, the CDR3 is TGTGCCAGCAGTAGGACCTATGGCTACACCTTC. Its protein is CASSRTYGYTF.

J is TRBJ1-1 and V is TRBV9; D is undetermined. Germline V gives CDR1 SGDLS, CDR2 YYNGEE. V lost 10 bases to trimming and J lost 2 bases, with 12 bases between them. The CDR3 loop spans 12 amino acids. The CDR3: CASEQTNTEAFF. Here the CDR3 DNA reads TGTGCCTCCGAACAGACTAACACTGAAGCTTTCTTT.

This clone was observed a single time. V gene TRBV29-1 combines with J gene TRBJ2-7, with 7 bases fitting TRBD2. The CDR3 contains 15 residues. CDR1 is SQVTM and CDR2 is ANQGSEA in the germline V gene. Losses at the gene ends were 5 bases for V and 2 bases for J; bases not matched to a gene: 12. The CDR3 reads CSVFLPSGDPYEQYF. The CDR3 nucleotides are TGCAGCGTTTTCCTTCCTAGCGGAGATCCCTACGAGCAGTACTTC.

The chain recombines TRBV6-1 with TRBJ2-2; D gene uncertain. Trimming stripped 4 bases from V and 1 base from J, with 10 bases between. The CDR3 contains 15 residues. From germline, CDR1 is MNHNS and CDR2 SASEGT. CDR3 region: CASSAFRGNTGELFF. As DNA, the CDR3 is TGTGCCAGCAGTGCCTTTCGTGGGAACACCGGGGAGCTGTTTTTT.

The CDR3 region is CSVIDRAYEQYF. CDR3 DNA: TGCAGCGTTATCGACAGGGCCTACGAGCAGTACTTC. V and J are TRBV29-1 and TRBJ2-7; 7 positions agree with TRBD1. There are 12 residues in the CDR3. CDR1 is SQVTM, CDR2 ANQGSEA, per germline. V was pared by 5 bases and J by 2 bases, with 3 bases of the junction left unmatched.

V and J are TRBV7-3 and TRBJ2-3; 16 bases match TRBD2. CDR3 length: 17 amino acids. V dropped 6 bases and J dropped 1; count of bases not matched to a gene: 4. Germline V gives CDR1 SGHTA, CDR2 FQGTGA. The CDR3, as DNA: TGTGCCAGCAGTTTCGGGACTAGCGGGAGGGGCACAGATACGCAGTATTTT. The encoded protein is CASSFGTSGRGTDTQYF. Based on the CDR3 plus reference TRBV7-3 and TRBJ2-3, the full variable domain is GAGVSQTPSNKVTEKGKYVELRCDPISGHTALYWYRQSLGQGPEFLIYFQGTGAADDSGLPNDRFFAVRPEGSVSTLKIQRTERGDSAVYLCASSFGTSGRGTDTQYFGPGTRLTVL.

This chain joins TRBV29-1 and TRBJ2-1; D is tentatively TRBD1 or TRBD2 (5 bases each). The CDR3 totals 14 residues. Trimming stripped 6 bases from V and 8 bases from J, with 20 bases between. Per germline, CDR1 SQVTM and CDR2 ANQGSEA. CDR3 sequence (DNA): TGCAGCGTAACCGGGACCCCCGGGGATGATGAGCAGTTCTTC. Amino acid sequence: CSVTGTPGDDEQFF.

The genes are TRBV6-6 and TRBJ1-4; D perhaps matches TRBD1 (6 bases). This CDR3 contains 15 residues. CDR1 MNHNY and CDR2 SVGAGI come from the germline V gene (reference sequence). V dropped 6 bases and J dropped 8 bases, with 19 bases sitting between them. Written as DNA, the CDR3 is TGTGCCAGCAGCATTCCGGAGGGGGGTTACGAAAAACTGTTTTTT. Translated: CASSIPEGGYEKLFF.

V gene TRBV6-5 combines with J gene TRBJ1-2; unclear D gene. The germline V gene has CDR1 MNHEY and CDR2 SVGAGI. This CDR3 region has 15 residues. Trimming took off 0 bases at V and 4 bases at J, with 12 bases between the two ends. CDR3 in amino acids: CASSYSQAARYGYTF. The CDR3, as DNA: TGTGCCAGCAGTTACTCGCAGGCAGCGCGCTATGGCTACACCTTC.

The CDR3, as DNA: TGTGCCAGCAGTCCGGGACCATGGGGGGCTTTCTTT. As protein: CASSPGPWGAFF. The chain links TRBV27 to TRBJ1-1; tentatively, D is TRBD1 (5 bases). The V end was cut by 5 bases, the J end by 11 bases, with 15 bases between. Germline V CDR1 and CDR2: MNHEY, SMNVEV (reference sequence). The CDR3 contains 12 residues.

The V and J genes are TRBV7-2 and TRBJ1-1; 8 nucleotides agree with TRBD1. The trim removed 8 bases at V and 10 bases at J, leaving 9 bases unmatched. This CDR3 is built from 12 residues. CDR1 and CDR2 from the germline V gene are SGHTA and FQGNSA. CDR3 residues: CASRREQGVAFF. CDR3 in DNA: TGTGCCAGCCGCCGGGAACAGGGGGTAGCTTTCTTT.

The V call is TRBV4-1, the J call TRBJ2-3; either TRBD1 or TRBD2 may fit D (5 bases each). Trimming stripped 3 bases from V and 6 bases from J, with 22 bases between. The CDR3 consists of 17 residues. The germline CDR1 and CDR2 sequences are MGHRA and YSYEKL. The CDR3, as DNA: TGCGCCAGCAGCCAGCTCCTCCGGGACCACACTGGGGATACGCAGTATTTT. It specifies CASSQLLRDHTGDTQYF.

The chain combines TRBV7-2 with TRBJ1-2; D is ambiguous. V lost 1 base and J 4 bases, leaving 16 bases between the germline ends. Germline V gives CDR1 SGHTA, CDR2 FQGNSA. The CDR3 has 16 amino acids. CDR3 amino acids: CASSLDSGSRSYGYTF. Here the CDR3 DNA reads TGTGCCAGCAGCTTAGATTCGGGTTCCCGCTCCTATGGCTACACCTTC.

The DNA for the CDR3 is TGTGCCAGCAGCGCAGATACAGTCTACCGAGAGCAGTACTTC. This gives the protein CASSADTVYREQYF. The V gene is TRBV7-9, the J gene TRBJ2-7, with unresolved D. V was clipped by 5 bases and J by 7 bases, with 18 bases between them. CDR1 and CDR2 from the germline V gene are SEHNR and FQNEAQ (reference sequence). The CDR3 has 14 amino acids.

This chain links TRBV7-8 with TRBJ2-1; D call uncertain. Germline V gives CDR1 SGHVS, CDR2 FQNEAQ. The length of the CDR3 is 16 residues. The V and J ends lost 1 base and 0 bases respectively, with 10 bases between them. The CDR3 nucleotides read TGTGCCAGCAGCTTAGGTCGTCGGAGCTCCTACAATGAGCAGTTCTTC. Translating gives CASSLGRRSSYNEQFF.

The chain recombines TRBV27 with TRBJ2-7; TRBD2 agrees at 9 bases. The germline V gene has CDR1 MNHEY and CDR2 SMNVEV (reference sequence). Trimming took 2 bases from V and 1 from J; bases not matched to a gene: 3. CDR3 length equals 15 residues. The CDR3 reads CASSLAGGESYEQYF. CDR3 in DNA: TGTGCCAGCAGTTTAGCGGGAGGGGAGTCCTACGAGCAGTACTTC.

The J gene is TRBJ1-1, the V gene TRBV21-1. TRBV21-1 is labeled a pseudogene. The CDR3 runs to 16 residues. CDR3 DNA sequence: TGTGCCAGCAGAGCACTAATAGCTACAATTCGCACTGAAGCTTTCTTT. The encoded protein is CASRALIATIRTEAFF.

This chain joins TRBV7-9 and TRBJ2-3; tentatively, D is TRBD1 (6 bases). This CDR3 is 17 amino acids long. Trimming removed 5 bases from V and 2 bases from J, with 20 bases in between. Germline-derived CDR1 and CDR2 are SEHNR and FQNEAQ (reference sequence). The CDR3, as DNA: TGTGCCAGCAGCGTAACCCCGACAGGCGATTTCACAGATACGCAGTATTTT. Translated: CASSVTPTGDFTDTQYF.

This chain uses TRBV29-1 with TRBJ2-1; 11 positions agree with TRBD2. This CDR3 has 13 amino acids. The ends lost 6 bases at V and 2 bases at J; junction bases unmatched: 0. The germline V gene encodes CDR1 SQVTM and CDR2 ANQGSEA. The chain's CDR3 is CSVTSGAYNEQFF. The CDR3 DNA follows: TGCAGCGTGACTAGCGGGGCCTACAATGAGCAGTTCTTC.

The chain uses TRBV5-1 and TRBJ1-5, with TRBD1 matching over 10 bases. V lost 5 bases to trimming and J lost 0 bases; unmatched junction nucleotides: 8. The germline V gene encodes CDR1 SGHRS and CDR2 YFSETQ. The CDR3 sequence is 17 residues long. CDR3 nucleotides: TGCGCCAGCAGGAATCGGGACAGGGGATATAGCAATCAGCCCCAGCATTTT. Protein: CASRNRDRGYSNQPQHF. Filled out from reference TRBV5-1 and TRBJ1-5, the complete variable domain reads KAGVTQTPRYLIKTRGQQVTLSCSPISGHRSVSWYQQTPGQGLQFLFEYFSETQRNKGNFPGRFSGRQFSNSRSEMNVSTLELGDSALYLCASRNRDRGYSNQPQHFGDGTRLSIL.

The chain employs TRBV15 and TRBJ2-3, with 7 positions matching TRBD1. Germline CDR1 is LNHNV and CDR2 is YYDKDF (reference sequence). Trimming took 0 bases from V and 3 from J; bases not matched to a gene: 9. CDR3 length equals 17 residues. This CDR3 reads CATSRDPDRPLTDTQYF. In DNA form, the CDR3 reads TGTGCCACCAGCAGAGATCCGGACAGGCCCTTGACAGATACGCAGTATTTT.

The chain carries TRBV7-9 and TRBJ1-1, with D unclear. Trimming shortened V by 4 bases and J by 0 bases, and 9 bases separated the two germline ends. CDR1 is SEHNR and CDR2 is FQNEAQ in the germline V gene (reference sequence). CDR3 length: 14 residues. The CDR3, as DNA: TGTGCCAGCAGCTCCGAGAGGATGAACACTGAAGCTTTCTTT. This codes for CASSSERMNTEAFF.

The rearrangement uses TRBV7-9 and TRBJ1-2; weak D call: TRBD1 (5 bases). The germline CDR1 and CDR2 sequences are SEHNR and FQNEAQ (reference sequence). The germline V and J ends were trimmed by 6 bases and 5 bases, with 19 bases remaining between them. The CDR3 runs to 15 residues. CDR3 residues: CASSPVGRPWYGYTF. As DNA, the CDR3 is TGTGCCAGCAGTCCAGTGGGACGGCCTTGGTATGGCTACACCTTC.

The V and J genes are TRBV5-1 and TRBJ2-5; 8 bases are shared with TRBD1. The J call may be in error: the DNA end matches TRBJ2-7 better. CDR1 SGHRS and CDR2 YFSETQ come from the germline V gene. The CDR3 sequence is 16 residues long. The CDR3 loop is CASSYSVDRGSYEQYF. The CDR3 region has the DNA TGCGCCAGCAGCTACTCCGTCGACAGGGGTTCGTACGAGCAGTACTTC.

The gene calls are TRBV13 and TRBJ1-3, with TRBD1 as a possible D gene (5 bases). Germline CDR1 reads PRHDT; CDR2 reads FYEKMQ (reference sequence). The CDR3 totals 15 residues. Trimming removed 7 bases from V and 1 base from J, with 14 bases in between. The CDR3 region has the DNA TGTGCCAGCAACATAGCCGGACAATCTGGAAACACCATATATTTT. Its translation: CASNIAGQSGNTIYF.

The V gene is TRBV28, the J gene TRBJ2-7, with unresolved D. V was pared by 6 bases and J by 0 bases, with 9 bases between. In germline, CDR1 is MDHEN, CDR2 SYDVKM. The CDR3 covers 13 residues. This CDR3 reads CASSIGYSYEQYF. CDR3 DNA sequence: TGTGCCAGCAGCATCGGATACTCCTACGAGCAGTACTTC.